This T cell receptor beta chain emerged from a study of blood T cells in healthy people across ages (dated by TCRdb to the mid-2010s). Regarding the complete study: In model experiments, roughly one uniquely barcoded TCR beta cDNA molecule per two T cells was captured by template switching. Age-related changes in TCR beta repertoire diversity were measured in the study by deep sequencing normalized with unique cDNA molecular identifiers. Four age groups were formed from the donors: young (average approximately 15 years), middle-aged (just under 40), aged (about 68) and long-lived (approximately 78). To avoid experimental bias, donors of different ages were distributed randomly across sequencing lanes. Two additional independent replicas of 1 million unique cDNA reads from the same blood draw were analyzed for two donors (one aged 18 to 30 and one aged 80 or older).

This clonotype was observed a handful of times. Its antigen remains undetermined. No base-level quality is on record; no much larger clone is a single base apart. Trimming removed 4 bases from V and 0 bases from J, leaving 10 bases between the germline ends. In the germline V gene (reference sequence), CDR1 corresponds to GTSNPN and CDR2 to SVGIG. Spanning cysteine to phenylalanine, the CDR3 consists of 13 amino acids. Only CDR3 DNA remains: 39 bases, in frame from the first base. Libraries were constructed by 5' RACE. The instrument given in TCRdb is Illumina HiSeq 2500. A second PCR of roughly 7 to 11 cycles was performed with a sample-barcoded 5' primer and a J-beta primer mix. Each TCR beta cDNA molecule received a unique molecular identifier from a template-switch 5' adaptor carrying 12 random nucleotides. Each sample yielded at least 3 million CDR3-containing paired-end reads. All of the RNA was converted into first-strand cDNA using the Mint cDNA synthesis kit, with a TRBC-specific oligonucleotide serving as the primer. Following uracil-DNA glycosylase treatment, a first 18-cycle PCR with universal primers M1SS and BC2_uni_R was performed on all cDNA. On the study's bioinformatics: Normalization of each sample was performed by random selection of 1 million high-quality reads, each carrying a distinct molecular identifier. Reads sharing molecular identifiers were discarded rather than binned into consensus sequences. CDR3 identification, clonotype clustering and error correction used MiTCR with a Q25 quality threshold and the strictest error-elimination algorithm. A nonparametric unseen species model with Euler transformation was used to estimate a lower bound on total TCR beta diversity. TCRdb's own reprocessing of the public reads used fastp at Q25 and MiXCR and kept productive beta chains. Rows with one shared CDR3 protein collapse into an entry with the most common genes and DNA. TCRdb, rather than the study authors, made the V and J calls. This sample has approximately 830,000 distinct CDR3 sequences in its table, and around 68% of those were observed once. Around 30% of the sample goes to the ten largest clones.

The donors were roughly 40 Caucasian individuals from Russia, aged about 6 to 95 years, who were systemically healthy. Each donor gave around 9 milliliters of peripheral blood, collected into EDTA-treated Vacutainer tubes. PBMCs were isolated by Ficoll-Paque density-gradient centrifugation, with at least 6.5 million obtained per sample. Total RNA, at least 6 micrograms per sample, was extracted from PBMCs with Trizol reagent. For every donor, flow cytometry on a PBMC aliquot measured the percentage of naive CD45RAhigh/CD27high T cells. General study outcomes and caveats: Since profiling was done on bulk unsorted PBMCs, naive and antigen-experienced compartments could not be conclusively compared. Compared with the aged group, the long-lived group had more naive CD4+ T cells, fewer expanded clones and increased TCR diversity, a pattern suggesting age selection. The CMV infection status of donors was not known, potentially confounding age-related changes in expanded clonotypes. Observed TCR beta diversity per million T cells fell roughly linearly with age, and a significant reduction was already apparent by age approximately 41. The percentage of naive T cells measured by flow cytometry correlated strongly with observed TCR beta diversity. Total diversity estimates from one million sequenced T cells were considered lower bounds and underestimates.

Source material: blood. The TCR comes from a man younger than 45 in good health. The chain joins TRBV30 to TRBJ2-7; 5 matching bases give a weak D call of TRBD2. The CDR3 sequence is CAWKWGDSYEQYF. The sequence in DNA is TGTGCCTGGAAATGGGGAGACTCCTACGAGCAGTACTTC. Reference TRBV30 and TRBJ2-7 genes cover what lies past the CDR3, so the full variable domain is SQTIHQWPATLVQPVGSPLSLECTVEGTSNPNLYWYRQAAGRGLQLLFYSVGIGQISSEVPQNLSASRPQDRQFILSSKKLLLSDSGFYLCAWKWGDSYEQYFGPGTRLTVT.